The following is a T cell receptor (beta chain) sequence with its context. Its antigen target is currently unknown. Base-call qualities are not available, and no considerably larger clone is one nucleotide away. Distinct nucleotide sequences in the sample also encode this CDR3. As encoded in the germline V gene, CDR1 is MGHRA while CDR2 is YSYEKL. V is clipped by 6 bases and J by 2 bases, and the sequence between their germline boundaries is 10 bases long. The CDR3 goes from the cysteine to the phenylalanine over 13 residues. Only the CDR3 DNA stays, 39 bases, in frame from base 1. What the time point label conveys for this sample: less than 30 weeks on oral tofacitinib. In the paper's terms, the treatment or condition label means: oral pan-JAK inhibitor, 5-10 mg twice daily. Peripheral blood and lesional scalp punch biopsies were obtained from patients with alopecia areata. After PBMCs were isolated by density centrifugation and stained for CD3, CD4 and CD8, a FACSAria was used to sort CD4+ and CD8+ T cells.

The library was obtained by the immunoSEQ multiplex PCR assay. RNA was extracted from all samples and reverse transcribed into cDNA, which served as template for TCR sequencing. SuperScript III was used for first-strand cDNA synthesis, primed with a 2:1 mix of oligo-dT and random hexamers. A synthetic immune receptor repertoire was used to assess amplification bias, and residual bias was removed computationally. Per the source publication's procedure: Raw reads were preprocessed for error removal, and CDR3 was defined according to IMGT conventions as running from the conserved cysteine to phenylalanine. Clonality was computed as 1 minus the Shannon entropy, with the entropy normalized by log2 of the number of productive unique TCRs. Whether scalp clones were CD4 or CD8 was inferred by matching scalp TCRbeta sequences against CD4 and CD8 repertoires sorted from blood. TCRdb obtained this table from immuneACCESS and retained in-frame rearrangements with V and J assigned. These tables miss some clones; where compared with another copy, unresolved V genes account for less than half of the shortfall, and the remainder is unexplained. Clone size and the V and J calls come from that table; the DNA yielded D and trimming. The sample table shows about 200,000 clones, and about three fifths are seen once. The biggest ten clones account for about 5.5% of the sample.

The record originates from a study of CD8+ T cells in alopecia areata (dated by TCRdb to 2016 to 2018). Background for the entire study: The treated patients, all with moderate-to-severe alopecia areata, were enrolled in an open-label pilot trial of oral tofacitinib given at 5 to 10 mg twice daily. Tofacitinib was given for 6 to 18 months, followed by 6 months of follow-up off drug to assess delayed response and recurrence. The SALT score, which quantifies the percentage of affected scalp surface area, was used to measure disease severity in treated patients. To study T cell clonal expansion in alopecia areata, the researchers applied high-throughput TCRbeta sequencing to both the C3H/HeJ mouse model and human patients. Human TCRbeta sequencing covered scalp tissue and sorted CD4+ and CD8+ peripheral blood T cells from patchy and totalis/universalis alopecia areata patients and healthy controls. Biopsies were taken from tofacitinib-treated patients at baseline and again at 4 and 24 weeks into treatment, and several of those patients also had a later scalp biopsy. Scalp clonality was compared among normal scalp (n=4), patchy alopecia areata scalp (n=8), and alopecia totalis/universalis scalp (n=8). RNA was extracted with the PAXgene miRNA kit for fixed scalp, the miRNeasy kit for PBMCs, and the RNeasy kit for mouse skin. Amplification of TCRbeta CDR3 regions was done by immunoSEQ multiplex PCR using 35 Vbeta forward primers and 13 Jbeta reverse primers. What the work shows at the level of the full study, not this receptor alone: During tofacitinib treatment, many expanded lesional clones stuck around in both scalp and blood, and this persistence may partly explain why relapse happens after treatment is stopped. Resident alphabeta T cells in normal human skin are also sequenced, complicating scalp TCR repertoire analysis, unlike mouse skin dominated by gammadelta T cells. Because the treated cohort was small and had just a single nonresponder, larger studies are needed to establish links between baseline CD8+ expansion and response. TCR sequences shared between patients were less clear than in mice, possibly partly because of HLA diversity in the patient population. Compared with normal scalp, lesional scalp, particularly in alopecia totalis/universalis, had higher clonality and more expanded CD8+ clones, which suggests antigenic drive. Tofacitinib significantly lowered scalp clonality and the number of expanded CD8+ clones among the top 100 scalp clones.

The source of this sequence is a human donor with alopecia areata. The chain uses TRBV4-1 and TRBJ2-5, with no D gene named confidently. The sequences come from CD4+ T cells sorted from blood, collected at week 24, from a patient treated with tofacitinib. The CDR3 here reads CASSPSRQETQYF. The sequence in DNA is TGCGCCAGCAGTCCGTCTAGACAAGAGACCCAGTACTTC.